This entry describes one T cell receptor beta chain. In terms of age and location, participants ranged from about 18 to 89 years and lived in roughly 22 US areas. The record originates from a study of blood T cell repertoires in COVID-19. About the study: Sources were T cells, B-cell-depleted T cells, or PBMCs; the material itself was cDNA or gDNA.

Data came from immunoSEQ multiplex PCR; TCRdb stores just in-frame clones and leaves some out. This sample has hundreds of thousands of clones, with around 87% found just once. The source material was PBMCs or T cells enriched from blood (not recorded which). This receptor was identified in a man aged 18 to 30 who had recovered from COVID-19.

CDR3 DNA sequence: TGTGCCAGCAGTGATGGAGATCTCAACTATGGCTACACCTTC. Translation: CASSDGDLNYGYTF. The rearrangement links TRBV25-1 to TRBJ1-2; the D is unclear. The CDR3 covers 14 residues. Germline CDR1 MGHDK, CDR2 SYGVNS. Trimming took 3 bases from V and 2 from J, leaving 10 bases between them.